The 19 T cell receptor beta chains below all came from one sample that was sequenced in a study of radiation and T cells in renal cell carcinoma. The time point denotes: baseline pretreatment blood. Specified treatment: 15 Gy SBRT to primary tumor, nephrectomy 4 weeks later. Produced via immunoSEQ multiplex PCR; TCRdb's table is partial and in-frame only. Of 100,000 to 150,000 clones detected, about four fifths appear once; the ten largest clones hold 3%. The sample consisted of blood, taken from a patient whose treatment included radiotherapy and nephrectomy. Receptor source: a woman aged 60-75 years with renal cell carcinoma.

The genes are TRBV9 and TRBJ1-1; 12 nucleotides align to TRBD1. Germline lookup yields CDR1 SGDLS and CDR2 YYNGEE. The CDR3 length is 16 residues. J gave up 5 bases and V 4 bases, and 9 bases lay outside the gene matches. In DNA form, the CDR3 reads TGTGCCAGCAGCATTGGGACAGGGGGCATCGGAACTGAAGCTTTCTTT. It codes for CASSIGTGGIGTEAFF.

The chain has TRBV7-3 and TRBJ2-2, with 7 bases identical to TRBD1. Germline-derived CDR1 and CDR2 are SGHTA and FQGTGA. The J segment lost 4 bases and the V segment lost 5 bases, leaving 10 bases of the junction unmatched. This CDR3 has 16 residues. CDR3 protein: CASSARTGPGTGELFF. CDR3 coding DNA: TGTGCCAGCAGCGCCAGGACAGGTCCCGGCACCGGGGAGCTGTTTTTT.

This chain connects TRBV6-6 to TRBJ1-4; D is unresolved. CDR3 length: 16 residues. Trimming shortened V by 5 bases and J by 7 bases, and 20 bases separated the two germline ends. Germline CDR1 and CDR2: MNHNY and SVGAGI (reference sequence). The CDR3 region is CASSRPPQTRGEKLFF. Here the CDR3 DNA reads TGTGCCAGCAGTCGCCCCCCGCAGACACGGGGTGAAAAACTGTTTTTT.

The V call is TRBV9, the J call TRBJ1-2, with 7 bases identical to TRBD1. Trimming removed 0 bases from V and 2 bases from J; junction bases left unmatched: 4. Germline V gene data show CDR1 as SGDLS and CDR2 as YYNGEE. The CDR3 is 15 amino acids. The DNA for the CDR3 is TGTGCCAGCAGCGTAGCTACGGACAGGAACTATGGCTACACCTTC. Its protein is CASSVATDRNYGYTF.

CDR3 region: CASSLTGGRQGYEQFF. CDR3 bases: TGTGCCAGCAGCTTAACGGGCGGGCGGCAGGGCTATGAGCAGTTCTTC. The chain recombines TRBV7-3 with TRBJ2-1; either TRBD1 or TRBD2 may fit D (5 bases each). CDR3 length: 16 amino acids. The germline V gene has CDR1 SGHTA and CDR2 FQGTGA. The V and J ends lost 0 bases and 8 bases respectively, with 17 bases between them.

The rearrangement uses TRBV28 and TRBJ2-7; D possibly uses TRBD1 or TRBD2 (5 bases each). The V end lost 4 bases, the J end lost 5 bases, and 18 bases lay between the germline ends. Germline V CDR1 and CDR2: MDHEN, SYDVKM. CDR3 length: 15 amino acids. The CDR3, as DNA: TGTGCCAGCAGTTCCCGTGGGGCAGGGCGGGACGAGCAGTACTTC. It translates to CASSSRGAGRDEQYF.

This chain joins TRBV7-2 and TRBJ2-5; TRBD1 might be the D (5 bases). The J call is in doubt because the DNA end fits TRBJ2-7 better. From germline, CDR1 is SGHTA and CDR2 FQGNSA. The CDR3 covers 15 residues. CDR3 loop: CASSIGAEVVYEQYF. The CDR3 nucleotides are TGTGCCAGCAGCATAGGGGCAGAGGTGGTTTACGAGCAGTACTTC.

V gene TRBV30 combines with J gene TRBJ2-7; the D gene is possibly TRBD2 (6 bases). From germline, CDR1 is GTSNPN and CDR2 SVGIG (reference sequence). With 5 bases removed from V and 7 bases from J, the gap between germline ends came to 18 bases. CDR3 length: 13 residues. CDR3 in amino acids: CAWDRASAGEQYF. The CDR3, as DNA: TGTGCCTGGGACCGGGCTAGCGCTGGTGAGCAGTACTTC.

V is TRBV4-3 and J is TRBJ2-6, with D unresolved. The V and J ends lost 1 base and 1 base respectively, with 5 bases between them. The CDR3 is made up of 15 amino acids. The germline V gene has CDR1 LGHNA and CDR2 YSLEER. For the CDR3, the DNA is TGCGCCAGCAGCCAAGGGGGATCTGGGGCCAACGTCCTGACTTTC. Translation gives CASSQGGSGANVLTF.

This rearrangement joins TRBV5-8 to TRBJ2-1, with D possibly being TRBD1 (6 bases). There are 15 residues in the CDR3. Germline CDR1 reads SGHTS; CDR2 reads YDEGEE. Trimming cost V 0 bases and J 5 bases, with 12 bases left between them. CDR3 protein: CASSLVYREHNEQFF. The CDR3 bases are TGTGCCAGCAGCTTGGTATACAGGGAGCACAATGAGCAGTTCTTC.

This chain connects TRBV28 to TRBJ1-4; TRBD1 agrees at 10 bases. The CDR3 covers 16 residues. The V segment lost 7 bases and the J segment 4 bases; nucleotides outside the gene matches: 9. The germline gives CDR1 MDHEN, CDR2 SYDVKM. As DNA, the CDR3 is TGTGCCAGCAAGTTGACAGGGGGCCTTGGTAATGAAAAACTGTTTTTT. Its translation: CASKLTGGLGNEKLFF.

The CDR3 here is CAWSIVTEAFF. In nucleotides, the CDR3 is TGTGCCTGGAGTATTGTAACTGAAGCTTTCTTT. The chain joins TRBV30 to TRBJ1-1; no firm D call. Germline V lookup: CDR1 GTSNPN, CDR2 SVGIG (reference sequence). V was trimmed by 2 bases and J by 5 bases, leaving 6 bases between them. There are 11 residues in the CDR3. The full variable domain, in which reference TRBV30 and TRBJ1-1 provide the parts outside the CDR3, is SQTIHQWPATLVQPVGSPLSLECTVEGTSNPNLYWYRQAAGRGLQLLFYSVGIGQISSEVPQNLSASRPQDRQFILSSKKLLLSDSGFYLCAWSIVTEAFFGQGTRLTVV.

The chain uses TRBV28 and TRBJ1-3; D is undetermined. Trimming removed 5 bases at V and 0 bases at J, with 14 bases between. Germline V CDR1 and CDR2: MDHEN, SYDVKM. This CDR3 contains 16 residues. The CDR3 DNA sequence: TGTGCCAGCAGTCCTCCCCATTTACGCTCTGGAAACACCATATATTTT. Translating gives CASSPPHLRSGNTIYF.

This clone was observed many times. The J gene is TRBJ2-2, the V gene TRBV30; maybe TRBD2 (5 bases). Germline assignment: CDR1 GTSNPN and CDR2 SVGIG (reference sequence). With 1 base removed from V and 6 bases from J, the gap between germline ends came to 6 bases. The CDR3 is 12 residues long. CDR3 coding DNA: TGTGCCTGGAGTGGACTATCCGGGGAGCTGTTTTTT. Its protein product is CAWSGLSGELFF.

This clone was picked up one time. CDR3 sequence: CASSTGQGTYEQYF. The DNA of the CDR3 is TGTGCCAGCAGCACGGGACAGGGAACCTACGAGCAGTACTTC. V gene TRBV5-4 combines with J gene TRBJ2-7; 9 nucleotides align to TRBD1. The germline CDR1 and CDR2 sequences are SGHNT and YYREEE (reference sequence). J gave up 2 bases and V 4 bases, and 4 bases lay outside the gene matches. The CDR3 covers 14 residues.

The CDR3 DNA reads as TGCGCCAGCAGCCCCGGGACCACCTACGAGCAGTACTTC. Protein product: CASSPGTTYEQYF. The gene calls are TRBV5-1 and TRBJ2-7; perhaps D is TRBD1 or TRBD2 (5 bases each). The CDR3 is made up of 13 amino acids. Trimming removed 4 bases at V and 2 bases at J, with 10 bases between. The germline V gene has CDR1 SGHRS and CDR2 YFSETQ.

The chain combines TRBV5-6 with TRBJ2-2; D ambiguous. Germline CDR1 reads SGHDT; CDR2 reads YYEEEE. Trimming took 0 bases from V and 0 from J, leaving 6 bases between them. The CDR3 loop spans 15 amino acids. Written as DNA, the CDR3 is TGTGCCAGCAGCTTGGTACCGACGAACACCGGGGAGCTGTTTTTT. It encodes CASSLVPTNTGELFF.

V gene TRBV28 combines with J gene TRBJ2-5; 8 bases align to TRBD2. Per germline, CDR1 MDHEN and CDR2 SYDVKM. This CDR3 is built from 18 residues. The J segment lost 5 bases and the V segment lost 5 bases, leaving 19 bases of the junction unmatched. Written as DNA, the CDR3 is TGTGCCAGCAGTCCAAGAGACCAACGGCGGGGGGATTGGGAGACCCAGTACTTC. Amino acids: CASSPRDQRRGDWETQYF.

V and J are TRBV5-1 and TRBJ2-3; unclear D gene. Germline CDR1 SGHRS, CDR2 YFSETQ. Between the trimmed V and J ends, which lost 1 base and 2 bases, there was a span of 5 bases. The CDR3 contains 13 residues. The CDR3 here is CASSLRATDTQYF. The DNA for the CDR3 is TGCGCCAGCAGCTTGAGGGCCACAGATACGCAGTATTTT.